This record concerns one T cell receptor beta chain sequence. Its antigen is unidentified. The data derive from a study of cytomegalovirus exposure and HLA in healthy donors. The study, taken as a whole, reports: In a later analysis, 17,000 or so TCR beta sequences were associated with HLA alleles at 0.05 false discovery rate. In a later analysis, several top co-occurrence clusters appeared linked to parvovirus B19, influenza, CMV and Epstein-Barr virus.

The PCR used 60 Vbeta and 13 Jbeta primers. Assay: immunoSEQ multiplex PCR; the TCRdb copy retains only in-frame clones and omits some. Found here are 100,000 to 150,000 clones, about 84% of them singletons; the top ten hold roughly 1.2%. Sequencing input: PBMCs. The receptor was isolated from a boy aged 5-17 years in good health and CMV-seronegative.

The CDR3 nucleotides read TGTGCCAGCAGTTTATCAGGCGGCTCCTACGAGCAGTACTTC. This codes for CASSLSGGSYEQYF. The gene calls are TRBV27 and TRBJ2-7; D not certain. This CDR3 contains 14 residues. CDR1 is MNHEY and CDR2 is SMNVEV in the germline V gene (reference sequence). The V gene lost 0 bases and the J gene lost 0 bases, with 6 bases spanning the gap.